One and the same sample provided the 27 T cell receptor beta chains below, sequenced in a study of OX40 agonist ivuxolimab in advanced cancers. Clones were sequenced by immunoSEQ multiplex PCR, and TCRdb holds only the in-frame ones, with some missing. The repertoire includes 65,000 to 95,000 clones, 92% of them detected once, and 0.5% to 0.65% sits in the top ten. This material consisted of CD4+ or CD8+ T cells sorted from blood, taken in a trial of the OX40 agonist ivuxolimab. These TCRs come from an adult with an advanced solid tumor such as melanoma, head and neck, liver or kidney cancer.

The V gene is TRBV21-1, the J gene TRBJ2-5; the table's D gene call, TRBD2, was not cross checked with the DNA. TRBV21-1 corresponds to a pseudogene. The CDR3 is 14 amino acids. CDR3 DNA sequence: TGTGCCAGCAGCATCGGGGGGCGAAGTGGGACCCAGTACTTC. Translation gives CASSIGGRSGTQYF.

The rearrangement links TRBV6-5 to TRBJ1-5; D gene ambiguous. The CDR3 loop spans 13 amino acids. The germline V gene has CDR1 MNHEY and CDR2 SVGAGI. Trimming stripped 0 bases from V and 6 bases from J, with 6 bases between. Written as DNA, the CDR3 is TGTGCCAGCAGTTACTCGAATGGTCAGCCCCAGCATTTT. It codes for CASSYSNGQPQHF.

This clone appeared a single time. The chain recombines TRBV29-1 with TRBJ1-1; the D is unclear. V shed 4 bases and J shed 3 bases, with 21 bases lying between them. Germline V gives CDR1 SQVTM, CDR2 ANQGSEA. This CDR3 is built from 16 residues. CDR3 loop: CSVGASPGIEHTEAFF. The CDR3 nucleotides are TGCAGCGTTGGCGCATCCCCCGGAATCGAGCACACTGAAGCTTTCTTT. Looking up the rest from reference TRBV29-1 and TRBJ1-1 gives the full variable domain: SAVISQKPSRDICQRGTSLTIQCQVDSQVTMMFWYRQQPGQSLTLIATANQGSEATYESGFVIDKFPISRPNLTFSTLTVSNMSPEDSSIYLCSVGASPGIEHTEAFFGQGTRLTVV.

The rearrangement uses TRBV15 and TRBJ2-3; the match to TRBD2 covers 12 bases. Trimming removed 3 bases from V and 0 bases from J; junction bases left unmatched: 1. The CDR3 is 16 residues long. Germline values: CDR1 LNHNV, CDR2 YYDKDF (reference sequence). CDR3 sequence reads: CATSRGTSGSTDTQYF. The DNA of the CDR3 is TGTGCCACCAGCAGGGGGACTAGCGGGAGCACAGATACGCAGTATTTT.

The V and J genes are TRBV7-2 and TRBJ2-7; 7 bases line up with TRBD2. The CDR3 extends over 15 amino acids. With 1 base clipped from V and 3 bases from J, the junction kept 6 bases outside the gene matches. Germline CDR1 SGHTA, CDR2 FQGNSA. The CDR3: CASSLDGGGSYEQYF. CDR3 DNA sequence: TGTGCCAGCAGCTTAGACGGTGGCGGGAGCTACGAGCAGTACTTC.

This chain connects TRBV10-2 to TRBJ2-3; 8 bases line up with TRBD2. CDR3 size: 17 residues. The germline CDR1 and CDR2 sequences are WSHSY and SAAADI. Trimming took 3 bases from V and 0 from J; bases not matched to a gene: 8. CDR3 sequence: CASSDSSGRHSTDTQYF. The DNA for the CDR3 is TGCGCCAGCAGTGACTCTAGCGGGCGGCATAGCACAGATACGCAGTATTTT.

CDR3 protein: CAWTGGTAGGYYEQYF. As DNA, the CDR3 is TGTGCCTGGACAGGGGGCACAGCGGGAGGATACTACGAGCAGTACTTC. The V call is TRBV30, the J call TRBJ2-7, with D possibly matching TRBD2 (9 bases). This CDR3 is built from 16 residues. The germline gives CDR1 GTSNPN, CDR2 SVGIG (reference sequence). V lost 4 bases, J lost 3 bases, and 22 bases lay in between.

V and J are TRBV5-1 and TRBJ1-1; D is unresolved. CDR3 size: 15 residues. The germline V and J ends were trimmed by 1 base and 3 bases, with 13 bases remaining between them. Per the germline V gene, CDR1 is SGHRS and CDR2 is YFSETQ. The CDR3 nucleotides are TGCGCCAGCAGCTTGTCCGGGCTGGGAGACACTGAAGCTTTCTTT. As protein: CASSLSGLGDTEAFF.

V is TRBV28 and J is TRBJ1-1; D gene ambiguous. This CDR3 comprises 11 residues. The V gene lost 8 bases and the J gene lost 5 bases, with 9 bases spanning the gap. Germline lookup yields CDR1 MDHEN and CDR2 SYDVKM. The DNA for the CDR3 is TGTGCCAGCGCAACAAGGACTGAAGCTTTCTTT. The encoded protein is CASATRTEAFF.

The chain couples TRBV5-8 to TRBJ2-3, with D tentatively TRBD1 (5 bases). Trimming removed 6 bases from V and 2 bases from J, with 16 bases in between. The CDR3 is made up of 15 amino acids. Germline assignment: CDR1 SGHTS and CDR2 YDEGEE. The CDR3 DNA is TGTGCCAGCACCCCCCCAGGGCTCAACACAGATACGCAGTATTTT. Translation: CASTPPGLNTDTQYF.

The chain is built from TRBV11-2 and TRBJ2-7; D gene ambiguous. CDR1 is SGHAT and CDR2 is FQNNGV in the germline V gene. The CDR3 has 13 amino acids. Between the trimmed V and J ends, which lost 1 base and 3 bases, there was a span of 7 bases. CDR3 sequence reads: CASSLVGSYEQYF. The CDR3 nucleotides are TGTGCCAGCAGCTTAGTGGGCAGCTACGAGCAGTACTTC.

This chain links TRBV19 with TRBJ1-3, with 7 bases fitting TRBD1. The CDR3 consists of 19 residues. The V gene end was trimmed by 6 bases and the J gene end by 0 bases; junction bases not matched to a gene: 17. The germline CDR1 and CDR2 sequences are LNHDA and SQIVND (reference sequence). CDR3 protein: CASSLRDSGPESSGNTIYF. The CDR3 bases are TGTGCCAGTAGCCTCCGGGACAGCGGACCCGAGAGCTCTGGAAACACCATATATTTT.

V and J are TRBV10-3 and TRBJ1-1, with a weak D call TRBD1 (6 bases). CDR3 length: 16 amino acids. The ends were cut back, 0 bases at V and 5 bases at J, with 16 bases in the middle. CDR1 and CDR2 (germline): ENHRY, SYGVKD. CDR3 residues: CAISESGGRSETEAFF. Written as DNA, the CDR3 is TGTGCCATCAGTGAGTCGGGGGGGCGGAGTGAAACTGAAGCTTTCTTT.

The chain has TRBV5-4 and TRBJ2-7; D call uncertain. Trimming shortened V by 5 bases and J by 6 bases, and 18 bases separated the two germline ends. Germline-derived CDR1 and CDR2 are SGHNT and YYREEE (reference sequence). This CDR3 has 14 amino acids. The CDR3 here is CASSPASEPSEQYF. The CDR3 coding sequence is TGTGCCAGCAGTCCTGCGTCTGAGCCCTCCGAGCAGTACTTC.

This chain joins TRBV5-3 and TRBJ1-1, with 7 bases that match TRBD1. TRBV5-3 is designated an ORF whose function remains uncertain. The CDR3 sequence is 15 residues long. After removal of 2 bases from V and 12 bases from J, the junction contained 16 bases not matched to a gene. The CDR3 here is CARSFITGETHPPFF. CDR3 bases: TGTGCCAGAAGCTTTATAACAGGGGAAACCCATCCGCCTTTCTTT.

CDR3 in DNA: TGTGCCAGCAGATTCACTAGGGGTATTGGGAGTGAGCAGTTCTTC. This encodes CASRFTRGIGSEQFF. The gene calls are TRBV6-5 and TRBJ2-1, with D perhaps matching TRBD1 or TRBD2 (5 bases each). Germline CDR1 and CDR2: MNHEY and SVGAGI. The CDR3 has 15 amino acids. V lost 6 bases and J lost 9, with 21 bases in between.

The rearrangement uses TRBV15 and TRBJ2-5; TRBD1 matches 11 bases. V shed 2 bases and J 5 bases; nucleotides not matched to a gene: 4. Germline CDR1 is LNHNV and CDR2 is YYDKDF (reference sequence). The CDR3 is made up of 15 amino acids. The CDR3 here is CATSRRTGGSETQYF. In DNA form, the CDR3 reads TGTGCCACCAGCAGAAGGACAGGGGGCTCGGAGACCCAGTACTTC. The full variable domain, with the rest looked up from reference TRBV15 and TRBJ2-5, is DAMVIQNPRYQVTQFGKPVTLSCSQTLNHNVMYWYQQKSSQAPKLLFHYYDKDFNNEADTPDNFQSRRPNTSFCFLDIRSPGLGDTAMYLCATSRRTGGSETQYFGPGTRLLVL.

V and J are TRBV5-6 and TRBJ2-7; D is ambiguous. V lost 2 bases to trimming and J lost 2 bases, with 11 bases between them. Per germline, CDR1 SGHDT and CDR2 YYEEEE. The CDR3 consists of 14 residues. The CDR3 spells CASSFSGQAYEQYF. CDR3 DNA: TGTGCCAGCAGCTTTTCCGGCCAGGCCTACGAGCAGTACTTC.

The rearrangement joins TRBV4-3 to TRBJ1-3, with D unresolved. Looked up from germline, CDR1 is LGHNA and CDR2 is YSLEER. V dropped 4 bases and J dropped 0 bases, with 10 bases sitting between them. This CDR3 is 15 amino acids long. CDR3 nucleotide sequence: TGCGCCAGCAGCCCTGTCAGAGGCTCTGGAAACACCATATATTTT. Translated, it gives CASSPVRGSGNTIYF.

J is TRBJ2-1 and V is TRBV27; 8 nucleotides agree with TRBD2. From germline, CDR1 is MNHEY and CDR2 SMNVEV (reference sequence). CDR3 length equals 15 residues. Unmatched junction bases numbered 7, after V lost 1 base and J lost 8 bases. The CDR3 is CASSLFPGLVDEQFF. CDR3 coding DNA: TGTGCCAGCAGTTTATTCCCGGGACTAGTTGATGAGCAGTTCTTC.

The V gene is TRBV7-3, the J gene TRBJ2-1, with 8 nucleotides matching TRBD2. V lost 4 bases, J lost 4 bases, and 9 bases stayed unmatched. The CDR3 consists of 16 residues. The germline V gene encodes CDR1 SGHTA and CDR2 FQGTGA. CDR3 amino acids: CASSSPTSARYNEQFF. The CDR3 bases are TGTGCCAGCAGCTCTCCGACTAGCGCCCGATACAATGAGCAGTTCTTC.

The count of this clone is one. The chain has TRBV9 and TRBJ2-7, with 10 bases fitting TRBD1. CDR3 size: 14 residues. Losses at the gene ends were 6 bases for V and 1 base for J; bases not matched to a gene: 4. Germline CDR1 reads SGDLS; CDR2 reads YYNGEE. This chain's CDR3 is CASTPGQGSYEQYF. The CDR3 DNA follows: TGTGCCAGCACCCCGGGACAGGGGTCCTACGAGCAGTACTTC.

The V gene is TRBV6-1, the J gene TRBJ2-1, with 9 bases fitting TRBD2. The CDR3 runs 15 residues. V shed 6 bases and J 4 bases; nucleotides not matched to a gene: 7. Germline loops: CDR1 MNHNS, CDR2 SASEGT. In DNA, the CDR3 is TGTGCCAGCAGCTCCGTAGCGGGAGCGTACAATGAGCAGTTCTTC. Translation: CASSSVAGAYNEQFF.

This sequence joins TRBV14 and TRBJ1-2; 7 bases align to TRBD1. The CDR3 is made up of 14 amino acids. The germline V gene has CDR1 SGHDN and CDR2 FVKESK. Trimming took 4 bases from V and 2 from J; bases not matched to a gene: 4. The CDR3, as DNA: TGTGCCAGCAGCCCCGGGACAGTCAACTATGGCTACACCTTC. Its translation: CASSPGTVNYGYTF. Supplemented by reference TRBV14 and TRBJ1-2, the full variable domain reads EAGVTQFPSHSVIEKGQTVTLRCDPISGHDNLYWYRRVMGKEIKFLLHFVKESKQDESGMPNNRFLAERTGGTYSTLKVQPAELEDSGVYFCASSPGTVNYGYTFGSGTRLTVV.

The V call is TRBV9, the J call TRBJ2-1, with 15 bases matching TRBD2. The germline gives CDR1 SGDLS, CDR2 YYNGEE. This CDR3 comprises 20 residues. Trimming at V came to 4 bases and at J to 0 bases, leaving 11 bases not matched to a gene. This chain's CDR3 is CASSRRPGLAGGSSYNEQFF. The CDR3 nucleotides read TGTGCCAGCAGCAGACGACCGGGACTAGCGGGAGGTTCCTCCTACAATGAGCAGTTCTTC.

This chain connects TRBV19 to TRBJ2-5, with D perhaps matching TRBD1 (6 bases). Germline CDR1 reads LNHDA; CDR2 reads SQIVND (reference sequence). V lost 2 bases and J 7 bases, leaving 14 bases between the germline ends. The CDR3 consists of 14 residues. The CDR3 loop reads CASSIRQDLPTQYF. The CDR3 DNA is TGTGCCAGTAGTATAAGACAGGACCTGCCGACCCAGTACTTC. The complete variable domain, with remaining parts taken from reference TRBV19 and TRBJ2-5, reads DGGITQSPKYLFRKEGQNVTLSCEQNLNHDAMYWYRQDPGQGLRLIYYSQIVNDFQKGDIAEGYSVSREKKESFPLTVTSAQKNPTAFYLCASSIRQDLPTQYFGPGTRLLVL.

The chain joins TRBV19 to TRBJ1-2; 7 bases line up with TRBD1. The V gene end was trimmed by 3 bases and the J gene end by 0 bases; junction bases not matched to a gene: 4. The CDR3 extends over 15 amino acids. Germline values: CDR1 LNHDA, CDR2 SQIVND (reference sequence). The CDR3 DNA reads TGTGCCAGTAGTATGACAGGGCGGACTAACTATGGCTACACCTTC. Translation gives CASSMTGRTNYGYTF.